This is a list of T cell receptor beta chains from one sample in a study of blood T cell repertoires in COVID-19. This table comes from immunoSEQ multiplex PCR, and its TCRdb copy is limited to in-frame clones, with some not included. The sample holds some 280,000 clones, approximately 91% seen once. Sequences were obtained from peripheral blood. These receptor sequences come from a woman between 35 and 50 years old who had recovered from COVID-19. The CDR3 runs from the conserved cysteine through the conserved F or W.

v_call cdr3_aa
TRBV4-1 CASSQDRGTSVSYEQYF
TRBV24-1 CATSDSDRASNEQFF
TRBV4-2 CASSLTGSSYNSPLHF
TRBV30 CAWGGDRGASYTEAFF
TRBV30 CAWSGGGYTF
TRBV5-4 CASSPGTANYGYTF
TRBV10-3 CAISPDRATDTQYF
TRBV7-9 CASSTTSGSAGETQYF
TRBV4-1 CASSQLASGAQETQYF
TRBV9 CASSLRLAGEPETQYF
TRBV28 CASSGASGGLGTDTQYF
TRBV7-2 CASSLGEGRINTEAFF
TRBV11-2 CASSLDLAVYEQYF
TRBV18 CASSPGPSSYNEQFF
TRBV29-1 CSVLDRDRHREQYF
TRBV28 CASSPSGGFQPQHF
TRBV4-2 CASSQGAGGPYEQYF
TRBV30 CAWTSGTETQYF
TRBV27 CASSLSTGEQFF
TRBV7-9 CASTQAGYPNEQFF
TRBV2 CASTGRQGPDAFF
TRBV28 CASSWAAGAGTDTQYF
TRBV28 CASSLSGPRGNQPQHF
TRBV5-1 CASSLVAGGPGEQFF
TRBV2 CASRRLVGGEETQYF
TRBV4-1 CASSQGRWETQYF
TRBV24-1 CATSDFRETQYF
TRBV7-8 CASSTTVTDYGYTF
TRBV6-5 CASRPTGGRTGELFF
TRBV9 CASSEDRADEQFF
TRBV7-6 CASSQLDERHTDRWNTEAFF
TRBV19 CASSKQVDSSEAFF
TRBV19 CASSMDGGRVGVYTGELFF